The 9 T cell receptor beta chains below come from one sample, sequenced in a study of cytomegalovirus exposure and HLA in healthy donors. PCR involved 60 Vbeta and 13 Jbeta primers. The protocol was immunoSEQ multiplex PCR, while the TCRdb copy is restricted to in-frame clones and leaves out a portion. Seen here are about 67,000 clones, 65% to 70% observed once, and the top ten hold 2% to 2.5%. The sequenced material came from PBMCs. Receptors originate from a woman aged 25-40 years in good health and CMV-seronegative.

V is TRBV6-6 and J is TRBJ1-1; tentatively, D is TRBD1 (5 bases). CDR1 is MNHNY, CDR2 SVGAGI, per germline (reference sequence). This CDR3 spans 14 amino acids. Trimming removed 0 bases from V and 10 bases from J, with 15 bases in between. The CDR3 protein is CASSYSDSRVRAFF. The CDR3 bases are TGTGCCAGCAGTTACTCAGACAGTCGGGTACGAGCTTTCTTT.

The V gene is TRBV5-5, the J gene TRBJ1-6; 7 nucleotides match TRBD1. The trim removed 0 bases at V and 4 bases at J, leaving 1 base unmatched. In germline, CDR1 is SGHKS, CDR2 YYEKEE (reference sequence). The CDR3 covers 15 residues. CDR3 in amino acids: CASSLEGQYNSPLHF. The CDR3 DNA follows: TGTGCCAGCAGCTTGGAGGGACAGTATAATTCACCCCTCCACTTT.

The chain combines TRBV2 with TRBJ1-2, with a tentative D call TRBD1 (5 bases). V was cut by 3 bases and J by 1 base, with 12 bases left in between. Looked up from germline, CDR1 is SNHLY and CDR2 is FYNNEI. This CDR3 has 15 residues. CDR3 amino acids: CASSEGGFLNYGYTF. The CDR3 DNA reads as TGTGCCAGCAGTGAGGGGGGTTTTCTTAACTATGGCTACACCTTC.

This clone occurred once. The chain uses TRBV6-5 and TRBJ1-3; weak D call: TRBD1 (5 bases). Trimming stripped 5 bases from V and 8 bases from J, with 16 bases between. This CDR3 has 14 residues. Germline CDR1 is MNHEY and CDR2 is SVGAGI. This CDR3 reads CASSLSGAGDTIYF. CDR3 coding DNA: TGTGCCAGCAGTCTCTCCGGGGCGGGGGACACCATATATTTT.

J is TRBJ2-3 and V is TRBV7-2; no clear D gene. CDR3 length equals 15 residues. Germline V gene data show CDR1 as SGHTA and CDR2 as FQGNSA. Trimming took 4 bases from V and 0 from J, leaving 11 bases between them. CDR3 in amino acids: CASSSGYFSTDTQYF. The CDR3 DNA follows: TGTGCCAGCAGCTCAGGATACTTTAGCACAGATACGCAGTATTTT.

The J gene is TRBJ1-4, the V gene TRBV19, with 10 bases matching TRBD1. The CDR3 loop spans 17 amino acids. From germline, CDR1 is LNHDA and CDR2 SQIVND (reference sequence). V trimming: 5 bases; J trimming: 0 bases; junction bases outside the gene matches: 6. The CDR3 spells CASSSRDRGATNEKLFF. Written as DNA, the CDR3 is TGTGCCAGTAGTTCCAGGGACAGGGGTGCAACTAATGAAAAACTGTTTTTT.

The CDR3: CASSSDFFTGELFF. In DNA, the CDR3 is TGTGCCAGCAGCTCGGACTTCTTCACCGGGGAGCTGTTTTTT. The chain recombines TRBV7-2 with TRBJ2-2; perhaps TRBD2 as D (5 bases). The germline gives CDR1 SGHTA, CDR2 FQGNSA. The V end was cut by 4 bases, the J end by 4 bases, with 10 bases between. This CDR3 region has 14 residues. The variable domain in full, completed from reference TRBV7-2 and TRBJ2-2, reads GAGVSQSPSNKVTEKGKDVELRCDPISGHTALYWYRQSLGQGLEFLIYFQGNSAPDKSGLPSDRFSAERTGGSVSTLTIQRTQQEDSAVYLCASSSDFFTGELFFGEGSRLTVL.

The rearrangement uses TRBV4-1 and TRBJ1-1; possibly TRBD1 for D (6 bases). CDR1 MGHRA and CDR2 YSYEKL come from the germline V gene. V dropped 2 bases and J dropped 7 bases, with 14 bases sitting between them. The CDR3 consists of 14 residues. CDR3 in DNA: TGCGCCAGCAGCCAATCCAGGGGCAGAGGTGAAGCTTTCTTT. Translating gives CASSQSRGRGEAFF.

This clone was picked up a small number of times. The CDR3 is CASSPVREGTNYGYTF. The CDR3 nucleotides read TGTGCCAGCAGCCCCGTTAGGGAGGGAACTAACTATGGCTACACCTTC. The rearrangement joins TRBV7-8 to TRBJ1-2; D remains unclear. The CDR3 consists of 16 residues. Between the trimmed V and J ends, which lost 5 bases and 0 bases, there was a span of 16 bases. In germline, CDR1 is SGHVS, CDR2 FQNEAQ. Based on the CDR3 plus reference TRBV7-8 and TRBJ1-2, the full variable domain is GAGVSQSPRYKVAKRGQDVALRCDPISGHVSLFWYQQALGQGPEFLTYFQNEAQLDKSGLPSDRFFAERPEGSVSTLKIQRTQQEDSAVYLCASSPVREGTNYGYTFGSGTRLTVV.